This T cell receptor beta chain is from a study of T cells in Graves' hyperthyroidism and ophthalmopathy. Around 10 ml of fresh peripheral blood supplied the PBMCs. This clonotype was observed at least ten times. RNA transcripts gave rise to amplified TCR beta CDR3 regions. HTBI primers were the set used in a first-round RT-PCR of the TCR CDR3. TCRdb fed the multiplex PCR reads into MiXCR, producing one record per CDR3 protein. The sample yields approximately 640,000 distinct CDR3 sequences, 15% to 20% seen once. Sequenced sample: blood. The origin of this receptor is a woman aged 25 to 45 with Graves' hyperthyroidism.

As DNA, the CDR3 is TGTGCCTGGAGTGTACAAGGTACTGCCTATGGCTACACCTTC. Translated, it gives CAWSVQGTAYGYTF. The J gene is TRBJ1-2, the V gene TRBV30, with D unresolved. V shed 0 bases and J shed 4 bases, with 12 bases lying between them. The germline V gene encodes CDR1 GTSNPN and CDR2 SVGIG (reference sequence). The CDR3 spans 14 residues.